This passage covers 8 T cell receptor beta chains from one sample sequenced in a study of cytomegalovirus exposure and HLA in healthy donors. Use of 60 Vbeta and 13 Jbeta primers characterized the PCR. Measured with immunoSEQ multiplex PCR; TCRdb has only the in-frame clones, and not every one. Of around 120,000 clones in the sample, roughly 82% were seen once. The source material was PBMCs. These receptor sequences come from a male donor in good health and CMV-seropositive.

This chain uses TRBV6-1 with TRBJ1-5; possible D gene TRBD1, 5 bases. In germline, CDR1 is MNHNS, CDR2 SASEGT. The CDR3 spans 15 residues. Trimming removed 4 bases from V and 2 bases from J, with 12 bases in between. CDR3 sequence reads: CASSVSGSGNQPQHF. CDR3 in DNA: TGTGCCAGCAGTGTCTCAGGGTCTGGCAATCAGCCCCAGCATTTT.

The chain combines TRBV7-9 with TRBJ2-5; 9 nucleotides agree with TRBD1. The CDR3 spans 14 residues. Germline trimming cut 6 bases from V and 11 bases from J; bases unmatched to any gene: 13. Germline V lookup: CDR1 SEHNR, CDR2 FQNEAQ (reference sequence). CDR3 protein: CASSSGTGMWEQYF. In nucleotides, the CDR3 is TGTGCCAGCAGTTCCGGGACAGGGATGTGGGAGCAGTACTTC.

The count of this clone is one. This chain connects TRBV5-1 to TRBJ2-7; 7 positions match TRBD1. The V gene end was trimmed by 7 bases and the J gene end by 0 bases; junction bases not matched to a gene: 10. The CDR3 has 15 amino acids. Germline V lookup: CDR1 SGHRS, CDR2 YFSETQ. CDR3 loop: CASGFMDRSSYEQYF. CDR3 DNA: TGCGCCAGCGGTTTTATGGACAGGAGCTCCTACGAGCAGTACTTC.

The chain couples TRBV7-2 to TRBJ1-3; D remains ambiguous. The V and J ends lost 4 bases and 8 bases respectively, with 12 bases between them. Germline V lookup: CDR1 SGHTA, CDR2 FQGNSA. The CDR3 covers 13 residues. The CDR3 DNA follows: TGTGCCAGCAGCTCGGGGATTCGGGACACCATATATTTT. Protein product: CASSSGIRDTIYF.

The table lists this clone with a few counts. This chain joins TRBV2 and TRBJ2-5, with TRBD1 matching over 10 bases. The J call may be wrong; the DNA end is better matched by TRBJ2-7. Germline CDR1 reads SNHLY; CDR2 reads FYNNEI. This CDR3 is built from 16 residues. CDR3 loop: CASSTGTGEPNYEQYF. DNA for the CDR3: TGTGCCAGCAGTACCGGGACAGGGGAACCAAACTACGAGCAGTACTTC.

The chain couples TRBV6-4 to TRBJ2-2; 13 positions agree with TRBD2. Looked up from germline, CDR1 is MRHNA and CDR2 is SNTAGT. Trimming cost V 6 bases and J 5 bases; bases outside gene matches: 3. The CDR3 has 15 amino acids. The CDR3 protein is CASRGLAGNTGELFF. CDR3 nucleotides: TGTGCCAGCAGGGGACTAGCGGGAAATACCGGGGAGCTGTTTTTT.

V and J are TRBV19 and TRBJ1-2; D perhaps matches TRBD1 (6 bases). Deletions cut 7 bases from V and 4 bases from J, with 10 bases between. The germline V gene encodes CDR1 LNHDA and CDR2 SQIVND (reference sequence). This CDR3 has 12 residues. The CDR3, as DNA: TGTGCCAGTATCGGGGGGCTCTATGGCTACACCTTC. Translating gives CASIGGLYGYTF.

The chain is built from TRBV5-1 and TRBJ1-4; D is unclear. This CDR3 is 14 amino acids long. Per germline, CDR1 SGHRS and CDR2 YFSETQ. Trimming cost V 0 bases and J 7 bases, with 10 bases left between them. CDR3 coding DNA: TGCGCCAGCAGCTTGGAAAGGGAGGGTGAAAAACTGTTTTTT. This sequence encodes CASSLEREGEKLFF.